This TCR beta chain was documented in a study of shared clonotypes between healthy human individuals. Looking at the study overall: Per donor, CD8 memory used one plate, CD8 naive used two, CD4 memory used three and CD4 naive used three.

The V end was cut by 5 bases, the J end by 3 bases, with 19 bases between. Germline-derived CDR1 and CDR2 are MNHNY and SVGAGI (reference sequence). This CDR3 has 16 amino acids. Generated by immunoSEQ multiplex PCR, the TCRdb table keeps only in-frame clones and is missing some. The sample lists some 500,000 clones; about 96% were seen once. CD4+ cell separation produced CD45RA+ naive and CD45RA-negative memory subsets. The sequence came from a woman in her 30s in good health. V is TRBV6-6 and J is TRBJ1-1, with TRBD1 as a possible D gene (5 bases). Material for sequencing was naive CD4+ T cells sorted from blood. Subset noted: CD45RA+ positively selected. CDR3 nucleotide sequence: TGTGCCAGCAGTCCCCCAGAGGGGTGGATGGACACTGAAGCTTTCTTT. Encoded protein: CASSPPEGWMDTEAFF.